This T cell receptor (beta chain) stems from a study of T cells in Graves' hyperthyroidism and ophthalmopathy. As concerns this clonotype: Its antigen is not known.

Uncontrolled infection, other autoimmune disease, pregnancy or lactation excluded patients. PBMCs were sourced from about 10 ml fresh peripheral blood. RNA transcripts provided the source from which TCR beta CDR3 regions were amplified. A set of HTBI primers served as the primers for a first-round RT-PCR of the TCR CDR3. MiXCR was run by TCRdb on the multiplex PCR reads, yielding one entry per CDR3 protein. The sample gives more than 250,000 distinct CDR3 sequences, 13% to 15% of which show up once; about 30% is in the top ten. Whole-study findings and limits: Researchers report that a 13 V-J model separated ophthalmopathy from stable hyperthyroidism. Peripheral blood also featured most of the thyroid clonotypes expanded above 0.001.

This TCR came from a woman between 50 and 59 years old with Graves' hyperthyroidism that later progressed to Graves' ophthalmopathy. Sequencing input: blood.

The CDR3 reads CASGTSGVGNEQFF. In nucleotides, the CDR3 is TGTGCCAGCGGAACTAGCGGGGTGGGCAATGAGCAGTTCTTC. The chain employs TRBV2 and TRBJ2-1; 10 bases match TRBD2. The germline V gene has CDR1 SNHLY and CDR2 FYNNEI. J gave up 6 bases and V 8 bases, and 7 bases lay outside the gene matches. The CDR3 sequence is 14 residues long.